These 19 T cell receptor beta chains were all obtained from the same sample, sequenced in a study of cytomegalovirus exposure and HLA in healthy donors. Primers included in the PCR were 60 Vbeta and 13 Jbeta primers. Generated by immunoSEQ multiplex PCR, the TCRdb table keeps only in-frame clones and is missing some. The sample yields about 180,000 clones, over 65% seen once. The sample was PBMCs. These receptors were taken from a woman between 55 and 75 years old in good health and CMV-seropositive.

The chain uses TRBV19 and TRBJ1-2, with D unclear. Deletions cut 4 bases from V and 8 bases from J, with 11 bases between. Germline CDR1 LNHDA, CDR2 SQIVND (reference sequence). This CDR3 comprises 12 residues. The CDR3 DNA sequence: TGTGCCAGTAGTAATGAGGGTCCGGGCTACACCTTC. Translated: CASSNEGPGYTF.

There are a few counts of this clone. This chain uses TRBV19 with TRBJ2-1, with 8 nucleotides matching TRBD2. The CDR3 sequence is 14 residues long. In germline, CDR1 is LNHDA, CDR2 SQIVND (reference sequence). V lost 7 bases and J lost 7; bases outside the gene matches: 9. Here the CDR3 DNA reads TGTGCCAGTAACTCGGGAGGGCCTATGAATGAGCAGTTCTTC. It translates to CASNSGGPMNEQFF.

CDR3 coding DNA: TGTGCCAGCAGGGTCTTAGGCAGGGGGTTCTTGGAGACCCAGTACTTC. Translated: CASRVLGRGFLETQYF. The V and J genes are TRBV7-8 and TRBJ2-5; TRBD1 matches 7 bases. The V gene's germline CDR1 is SGHVS and CDR2 FQNEAQ. Unmatched junction bases numbered 15, after V lost 6 bases and J lost 5 bases. The CDR3 sequence is 16 residues long.

As to this clone: An end of the junction does not agree with germline; a read error may underlie this. This chain links TRBV5-1 with TRBJ2-6; tentative D call: TRBD1 (5 bases). Germline loops: CDR1 SGHRS, CDR2 YFSETQ. The CDR3 runs to 16 residues. The CDR3 nucleotides read TGCGCCAGCAGCTTGGGGACATACTCTGGGGCCAACGGCCTGACTTTC. It codes for CASSLGTYSGANGLTF.

A single count supports this clone. The chain has TRBV28 and TRBJ1-5; D is undetermined. The CDR3 has 15 amino acids. CDR1 is MDHEN and CDR2 is SYDVKM in the germline V gene. Between the trimmed V and J ends, which lost 2 bases and 5 bases, there was a span of 13 bases. CDR3 nucleotides: TGTGCCAGCAGTTTACTAGGACTGATTGATCAGCCCCAGCATTTT. Translation: CASSLLGLIDQPQHF.

This clone was seen a handful of times. This rearrangement joins TRBV29-1 to TRBJ2-7; 10 nucleotides line up with TRBD1. Germline V CDR1 and CDR2: SQVTM, ANQGSEA. Germline trimming cut 1 base from V and 6 bases from J; bases unmatched to any gene: 9. There are 15 residues in the CDR3. The CDR3 is CSVEVTGQGTLEQYF. The CDR3 DNA reads TGCAGCGTTGAAGTAACGGGACAGGGGACCCTCGAGCAGTACTTC.

The chain links TRBV7-9 to TRBJ2-7; no reliable D call. The V gene lost 2 bases and the J gene lost 7 bases, with 6 bases spanning the gap. From germline, CDR1 is SEHNR and CDR2 FQNEAQ (reference sequence). This CDR3 contains 11 residues. The CDR3 loop is CASSLNGEQYF. CDR3 DNA sequence: TGTGCCAGCAGCTTAAACGGGGAGCAGTACTTC. The full variable domain, rest sourced from reference TRBV7-9 and TRBJ2-7, is DTGVSQNPRHKITKRGQNVTFRCDPISEHNRLYWYRQTLGQGPEFLTYFQNEAQLEKSRLLSDRFSAERPKGSFSTLEIQRTEQGDSAMYLCASSLNGEQYFGPGTRLTVT.

For the CDR3, the DNA is TGTGCCAGCAGCTACGGACAGGGTTCGATGAACACTGAAGCTTTCTTT. It is translated as CASSYGQGSMNTEAFF. This chain connects TRBV11-1 to TRBJ1-1; 8 nucleotides match TRBD1. The CDR3 consists of 16 residues. Germline V gene lookup returns CDR1 SGHAT and CDR2 FQDESV (reference sequence). J gave up 0 bases and V 4 bases, and 7 bases lay outside the gene matches.

V gene TRBV18 combines with J gene TRBJ2-1; perhaps TRBD2 as D (5 bases). CDR1 and CDR2 from the germline V gene are KGHSH and LQKENI. V was trimmed by 5 bases and J by 9 bases, leaving 23 bases between them. This CDR3 has 16 amino acids. The CDR3 DNA reads TGTGCCAGCTCATCTCCGGACTCCCCAAAGCGTCTTGAGCAGTTCTTC. Protein product: CASSSPDSPKRLEQFF.

This clone came up a few times. The chain links TRBV30 to TRBJ2-1; 7 bases agree with TRBD1. The trim removed 3 bases at V and 6 bases at J, leaving 14 bases unmatched. CDR1 and CDR2 (germline): GTSNPN, SVGIG (reference sequence). The length of the CDR3 is 16 residues. CDR3 DNA: TGTGCCTGGAGGGATTCGGGACAGAGCTTCTTCAATGAGCAGTTCTTC. Its protein is CAWRDSGQSFFNEQFF.

The rearrangement links TRBV5-1 to TRBJ1-1; no reliable D call. V shed 0 bases and J shed 0 bases, with 6 bases lying between them. The CDR3 length is 14 residues. From germline, CDR1 is SGHRS and CDR2 YFSETQ. CDR3 sequence: CASSLGRLNTEAFF. The DNA of the CDR3 is TGCGCCAGCAGCTTGGGGCGGCTGAACACTGAAGCTTTCTTT.

The rearrangement uses TRBV6-5 and TRBJ2-7; 7 bases are shared with TRBD1. The germline V gene encodes CDR1 MNHEY and CDR2 SVGAGI. With V trimmed by 5 bases and J by 1 base, 5 bases remained unmatched. This CDR3 is built from 14 residues. DNA for the CDR3: TGTGCCAGCAGTGAACTGGGACAGTCCTACGAGCAGTACTTC. Protein sequence: CASSELGQSYEQYF.

The V and J genes are TRBV28 and TRBJ2-7; 8 nucleotides match TRBD1. The germline V gene encodes CDR1 MDHEN and CDR2 SYDVKM. J was trimmed by 5 bases and V by 6 bases; bases with no gene match: 9. This CDR3 contains 14 residues. CDR3 bases: TGTGCCAGCAGCTCAGGGGGCAGCTTGGACGAGCAGTACTTC. It specifies CASSSGGSLDEQYF.

The V gene is TRBV7-6, the J gene TRBJ1-1; no clear D gene. V was clipped by 4 bases and J by 11 bases, with 11 bases between them. Looked up from germline, CDR1 is SGHVS and CDR2 is FNYEAQ. The CDR3 extends over 11 amino acids. This CDR3 is CASSSGLGAFF. The CDR3 region has the DNA TGTGCCAGCAGCTCTGGGCTTGGGGCTTTCTTT.

The chain employs TRBV7-8 and TRBJ1-5; weak D call: TRBD1 (5 bases). From germline, CDR1 is SGHVS and CDR2 FQNEAQ. The CDR3 covers 15 residues. The V end lost 4 bases, the J end lost 0 bases, and 10 bases lay between the germline ends. The CDR3 sequence is CASSSDSYSNQPQHF. CDR3 nucleotides: TGTGCCAGCAGCTCAGACAGTTATAGCAATCAGCCCCAGCATTTT.

Turning to this clone: The CDR3 carries no conserved terminal phenylalanine or tryptophan, so it likely arises from a read error. The chain joins TRBV6-1 to TRBJ2-7, with D perhaps TRBD2 (5 bases). V lost 7 bases and J 4 bases, leaving 17 bases between the germline ends. Germline V gene sequence: CDR1 MNHNS, CDR2 SASEGT. This CDR3 has 14 residues. This CDR3 reads CASKALASLYEQYL. For the CDR3, the DNA is TGTGCCAGCAAGGCCCTAGCCAGCCTGTACGAGCAGTACCTC.

CDR3 nucleotide sequence: TGTGCCAGCAGCTCCACCCCAGAAGAGACCCAGTACTTC. The encoded protein is CASSSTPEETQYF. The chain is built from TRBV7-2 and TRBJ2-5; D is undetermined. Germline CDR1 SGHTA, CDR2 FQGNSA. The V and J ends lost 4 bases and 3 bases respectively, with 9 bases between them. CDR3 length equals 13 residues.

The chain combines TRBV5-1 with TRBJ2-1; D might be TRBD2 (7 bases). The V and J ends lost 8 bases and 7 bases respectively, with 13 bases between them. The V gene's germline CDR1 is SGHRS and CDR2 YFSETQ. This CDR3 has 12 amino acids. CDR3 nucleotides: TGCGCCAGTAGGGGGGGCCGAAATGAGCAGTTCTTC. Its translation: CASRGGRNEQFF. Based on the CDR3 plus reference TRBV5-1 and TRBJ2-1, the full variable domain is KAGVTQTPRYLIKTRGQQVTLSCSPISGHRSVSWYQQTPGQGLQFLFEYFSETQRNKGNFPGRFSGRQFSNSRSEMNVSTLELGDSALYLCASRGGRNEQFFGPGTRLTVL.

The J gene is TRBJ1-1, the V gene TRBV28; 9 positions match TRBD1. With V trimmed by 8 bases and J by 5 bases, 9 bases remained unmatched. CDR3 size: 14 residues. CDR1 is MDHEN and CDR2 is SYDVKM in the germline V gene. CDR3 nucleotides: TGTGCCAGCGCCCGCCGGGACAGGGAAACTGAAGCTTTCTTT. It specifies CASARRDRETEAFF.